These 3 T cell receptor beta chains share one sample of origin, sequenced in a study of blood T cell repertoires in COVID-19. The protocol was immunoSEQ multiplex PCR, while the TCRdb copy is restricted to in-frame clones and leaves out a portion. The sample has approximately 99,000 clones; approximately 85% are singletons. Sequenced sample: peripheral blood. The receptor source for this set is a human donor in a cohort sampled during active COVID-19.

This chain links TRBV10-1 with TRBJ2-7, with 8 bases fitting TRBD1. V lost 3 bases to trimming and J lost 1 base; unmatched junction nucleotides: 8. Germline V gene lookup returns CDR1 WNHNN and CDR2 SYGVQD (reference sequence). There are 16 residues in the CDR3. In nucleotides, the CDR3 is TGCGCCAGCAGTGACTCACGGACAGGGATTTCCTACGAGCAGTACTTC. As protein: CASSDSRTGISYEQYF.

The chain joins TRBV5-4 to TRBJ1-5, with 7 nucleotides matching TRBD1. Germline-derived CDR1 and CDR2 are SGHNT and YYREEE (reference sequence). J lost 16 bases, V lost 5 bases, and 12 bases had no gene match. The CDR3 length is 12 residues. The DNA for the CDR3 is TGTGCCAGCAGGACCCCCGGGACAGAGGAACATTTT. It is translated as CASRTPGTEEHF. The full variable domain, with the rest looked up from reference TRBV5-4 and TRBJ1-5, is ETGVTQSPTHLIKTRGQQVTLRCSSQSGHNTVSWYQQALGQGPQFIFQYYREEENGRGNFPPRFSGLQFPNYSSELNVNALELDDSALYLCASRTPGTEEHFGDGTRLSIL.

This clone came up a few times. This chain joins TRBV5-1 and TRBJ2-3; 13 positions agree with TRBD2. CDR3 length equals 17 residues. Germline CDR1 is SGHRS and CDR2 is YFSETQ. With 0 bases clipped from V and 5 bases from J, the junction kept 6 bases outside the gene matches. CDR3 sequence: CASSLGLGLAGQDTQYF. CDR3 bases: TGCGCCAGCAGCTTGGGCCTGGGACTAGCGGGACAAGATACGCAGTATTTT.